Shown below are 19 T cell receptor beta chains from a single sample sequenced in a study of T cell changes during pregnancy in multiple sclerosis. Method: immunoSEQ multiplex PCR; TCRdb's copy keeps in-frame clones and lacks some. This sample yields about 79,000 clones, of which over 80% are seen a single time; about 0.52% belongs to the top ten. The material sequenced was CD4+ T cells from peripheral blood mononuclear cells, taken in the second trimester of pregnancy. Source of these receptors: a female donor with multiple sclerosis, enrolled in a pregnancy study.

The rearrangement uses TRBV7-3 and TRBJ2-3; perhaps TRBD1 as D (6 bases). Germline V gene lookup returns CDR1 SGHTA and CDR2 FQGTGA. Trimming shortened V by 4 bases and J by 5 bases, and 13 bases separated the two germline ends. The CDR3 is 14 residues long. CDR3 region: CASSSTGLGDTQYF. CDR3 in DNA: TGTGCCAGCAGCTCCACAGGGTTGGGAGATACGCAGTATTTT.

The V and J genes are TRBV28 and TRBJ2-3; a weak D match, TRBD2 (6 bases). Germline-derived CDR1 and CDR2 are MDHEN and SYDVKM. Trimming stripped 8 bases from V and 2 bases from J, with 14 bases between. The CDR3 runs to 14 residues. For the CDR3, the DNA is TGTGCCAGCCAGGTGGGGGGAACCACAGATACGCAGTATTTT. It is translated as CASQVGGTTDTQYF.

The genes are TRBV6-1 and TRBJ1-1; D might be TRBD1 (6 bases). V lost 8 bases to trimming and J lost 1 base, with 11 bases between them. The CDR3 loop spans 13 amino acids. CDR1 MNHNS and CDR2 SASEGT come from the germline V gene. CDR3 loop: CASWTEPNTEAFF. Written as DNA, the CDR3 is TGTGCCAGCTGGACAGAACCGAACACTGAAGCTTTCTTT.

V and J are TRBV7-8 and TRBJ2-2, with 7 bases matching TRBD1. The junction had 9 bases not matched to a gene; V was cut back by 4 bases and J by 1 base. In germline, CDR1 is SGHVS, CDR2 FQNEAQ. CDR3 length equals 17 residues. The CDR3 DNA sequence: TGTGCCAGCAGCTCACCCCTCCGGGACAGGAACACCGGGGAGCTGTTTTTT. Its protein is CASSSPLRDRNTGELFF.

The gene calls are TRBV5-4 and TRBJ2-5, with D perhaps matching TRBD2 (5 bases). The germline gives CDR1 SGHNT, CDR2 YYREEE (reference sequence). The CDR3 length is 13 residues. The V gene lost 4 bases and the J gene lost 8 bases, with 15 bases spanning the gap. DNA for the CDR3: TGTGCCAGCAGCCCCTGGGATGCGGGTACCCAGTACTTC. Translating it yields CASSPWDAGTQYF.

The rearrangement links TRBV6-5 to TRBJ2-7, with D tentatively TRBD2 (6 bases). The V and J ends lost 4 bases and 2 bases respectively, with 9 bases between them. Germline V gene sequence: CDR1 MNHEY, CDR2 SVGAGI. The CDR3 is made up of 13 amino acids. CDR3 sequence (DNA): TGTGCCAGCAGTTCTCCGGGGGCCTACGAGCAGTACTTC. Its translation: CASSSPGAYEQYF.

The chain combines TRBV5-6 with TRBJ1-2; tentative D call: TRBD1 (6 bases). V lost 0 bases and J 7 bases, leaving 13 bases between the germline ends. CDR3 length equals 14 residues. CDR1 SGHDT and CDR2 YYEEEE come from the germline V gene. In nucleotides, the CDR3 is TGTGCCAGCAGCTTGGACAGGGTCGACGTTGGCTACACCTTC. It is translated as CASSLDRVDVGYTF.

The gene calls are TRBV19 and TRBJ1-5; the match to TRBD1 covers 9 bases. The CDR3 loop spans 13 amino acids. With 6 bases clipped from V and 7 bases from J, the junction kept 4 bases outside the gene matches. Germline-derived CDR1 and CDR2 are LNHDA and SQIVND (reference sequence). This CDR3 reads CASRDRGAQPQHF. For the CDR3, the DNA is TGTGCCAGTAGGGACAGGGGCGCCCAGCCCCAGCATTTT.

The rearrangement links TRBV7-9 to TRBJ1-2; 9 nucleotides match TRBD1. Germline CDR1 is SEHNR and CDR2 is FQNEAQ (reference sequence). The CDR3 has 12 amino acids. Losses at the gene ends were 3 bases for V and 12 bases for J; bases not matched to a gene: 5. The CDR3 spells CASSFGQGMNTF. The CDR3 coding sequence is TGTGCCAGCAGCTTCGGACAGGGGATGAACACCTTC.

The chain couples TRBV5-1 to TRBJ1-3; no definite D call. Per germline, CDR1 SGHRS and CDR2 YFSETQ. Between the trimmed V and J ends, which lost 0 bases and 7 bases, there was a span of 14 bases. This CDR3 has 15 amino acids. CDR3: CASSLASASGNTIYF. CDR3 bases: TGCGCCAGCAGCTTGGCATCGGCCTCGGGGAACACCATATATTTT.

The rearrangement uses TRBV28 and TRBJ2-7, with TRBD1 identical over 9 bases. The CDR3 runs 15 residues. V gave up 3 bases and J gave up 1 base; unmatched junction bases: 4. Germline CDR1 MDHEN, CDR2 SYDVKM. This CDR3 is CASSFSGTGSYEQYF. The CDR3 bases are TGTGCCAGCAGTTTCAGCGGGACAGGGTCCTACGAGCAGTACTTC.

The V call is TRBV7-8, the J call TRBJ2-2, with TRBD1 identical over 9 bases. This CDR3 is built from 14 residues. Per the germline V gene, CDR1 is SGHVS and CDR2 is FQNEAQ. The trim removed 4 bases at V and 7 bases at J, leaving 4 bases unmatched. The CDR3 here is CASSSTGGSGELFF. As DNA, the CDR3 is TGTGCCAGCAGCTCAACAGGGGGCAGCGGGGAGCTGTTTTTT. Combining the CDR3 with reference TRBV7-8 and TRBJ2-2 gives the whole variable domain GAGVSQSPRYKVAKRGQDVALRCDPISGHVSLFWYQQALGQGPEFLTYFQNEAQLDKSGLPSDRFFAERPEGSVSTLKIQRTQQEDSAVYLCASSSTGGSGELFFGEGSRLTVL.

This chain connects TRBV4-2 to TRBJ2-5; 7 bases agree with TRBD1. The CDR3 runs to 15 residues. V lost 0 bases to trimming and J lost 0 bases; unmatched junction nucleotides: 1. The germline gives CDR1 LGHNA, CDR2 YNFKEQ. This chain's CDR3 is CASSQEDRYQETQYF. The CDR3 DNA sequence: TGTGCCAGCAGCCAAGAGGACAGGTACCAAGAGACCCAGTACTTC.

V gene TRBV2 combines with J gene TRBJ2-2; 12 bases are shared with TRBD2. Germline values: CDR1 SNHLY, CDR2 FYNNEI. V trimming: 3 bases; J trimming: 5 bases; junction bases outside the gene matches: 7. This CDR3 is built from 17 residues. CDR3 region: CASSELAGGRGTGELFF. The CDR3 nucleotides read TGTGCCAGCAGTGAGCTAGCGGGGGGGCGCGGGACCGGGGAGCTGTTTTTT.

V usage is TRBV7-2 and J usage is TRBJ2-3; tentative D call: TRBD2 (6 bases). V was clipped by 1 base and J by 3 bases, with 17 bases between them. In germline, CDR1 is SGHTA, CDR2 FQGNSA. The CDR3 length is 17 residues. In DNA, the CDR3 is TGTGCCAGCAGCTTAGGGGCTGCGGGCGGGATTACAGATACGCAGTATTTT. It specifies CASSLGAAGGITDTQYF.

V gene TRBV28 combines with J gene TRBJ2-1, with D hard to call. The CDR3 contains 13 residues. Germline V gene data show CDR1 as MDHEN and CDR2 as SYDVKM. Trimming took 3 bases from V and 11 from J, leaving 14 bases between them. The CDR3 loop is CASSFGSAIKQFF. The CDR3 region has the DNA TGTGCCAGCAGTTTTGGTAGTGCTATAAAGCAGTTCTTC. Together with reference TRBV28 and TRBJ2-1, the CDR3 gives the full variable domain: DVKVTQSSRYLVKRTGEKVFLECVQDMDHENMFWYRQDPGLGLRLIYFSYDVKMKEKGDIPEGYSVSREKKERFSLILESASTNQTSMYLCASSFGSAIKQFFGPGTRLTVL.

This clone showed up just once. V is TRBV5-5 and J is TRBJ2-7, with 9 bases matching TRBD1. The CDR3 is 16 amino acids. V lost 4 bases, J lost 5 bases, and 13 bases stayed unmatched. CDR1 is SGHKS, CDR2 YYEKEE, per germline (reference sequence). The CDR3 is CASSVNSNRGPDEQYF. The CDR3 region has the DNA TGTGCCAGCAGCGTAAATTCAAACAGGGGGCCTGACGAGCAGTACTTC. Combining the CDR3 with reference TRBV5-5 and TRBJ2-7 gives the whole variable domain DAGVTQSPTHLIKTRGQQVTLRCSPISGHKSVSWYQQVLGQGPQFIFQYYEKEERGRGNFPDRFSARQFPNYSSELNVNALLLGDSALYLCASSVNSNRGPDEQYFGPGTRLTVT.

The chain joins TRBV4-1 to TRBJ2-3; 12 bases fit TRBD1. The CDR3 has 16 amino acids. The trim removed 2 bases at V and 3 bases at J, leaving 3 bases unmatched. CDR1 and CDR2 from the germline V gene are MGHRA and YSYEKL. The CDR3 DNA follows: TGCGCCAGCAGCCAACCGGGACAGGGGGCTACAGATACGCAGTATTTT. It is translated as CASSQPGQGATDTQYF.

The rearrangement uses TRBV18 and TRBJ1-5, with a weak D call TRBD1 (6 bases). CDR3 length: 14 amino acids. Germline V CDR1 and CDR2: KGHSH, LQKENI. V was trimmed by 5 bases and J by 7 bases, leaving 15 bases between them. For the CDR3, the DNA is TGTGCCAGCTCATCCGGACAGTTGGGCCAGCCCCAGCATTTT. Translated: CASSSGQLGQPQHF.